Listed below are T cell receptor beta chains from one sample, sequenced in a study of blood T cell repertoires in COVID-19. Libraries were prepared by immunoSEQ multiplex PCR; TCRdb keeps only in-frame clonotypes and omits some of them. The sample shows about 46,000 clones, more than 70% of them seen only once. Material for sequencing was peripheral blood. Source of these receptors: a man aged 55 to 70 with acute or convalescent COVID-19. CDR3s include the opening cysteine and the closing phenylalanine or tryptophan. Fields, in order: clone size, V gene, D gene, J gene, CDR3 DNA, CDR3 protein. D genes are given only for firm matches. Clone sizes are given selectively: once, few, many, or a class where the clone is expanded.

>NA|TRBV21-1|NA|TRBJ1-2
TGTGCCACCCTAGGGACAGGGAACTATGGCTACACCTTC
CATLGTGNYGYTF
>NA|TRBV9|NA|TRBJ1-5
TGTGCCAGCAGCGTGACAGTCAATCAGCCCCAGCATTTT
CASSVTVNQPQHF
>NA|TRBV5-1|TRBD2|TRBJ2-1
TGCGCCAGCAGCTTGGGCGGGAGGGCCGTGGGTGAGCAGTTCTTC
CASSLGGRAVGEQFF
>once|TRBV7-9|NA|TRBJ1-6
TGTGCCAGCAGCTTAGATGCGGGTTCACCCCTCCACTTT
CASSLDAGSPLHF
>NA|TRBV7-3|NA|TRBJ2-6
TGTGCCAGCAGCTTAACGGGGACAAGCTCTGGGGCCAACGTCCTGACTTTC
CASSLTGTSSGANVLTF
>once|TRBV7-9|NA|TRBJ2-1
TGTGCCAGCAGCTCCTGGAGCGATGAGCAGTTCTTC
CASSSWSDEQFF
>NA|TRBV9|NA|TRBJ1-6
TGTGCCAGCAGCTCCACCCACGGGGGGAATTCACCCCTCCACTTT
CASSSTHGGNSPLHF
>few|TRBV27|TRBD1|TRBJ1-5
TGTGCCAGCAGTTTATCCCGGGGCAGGGGGCTAGGTCAGCCCCAGCATTTT
CASSLSRGRGLGQPQHF
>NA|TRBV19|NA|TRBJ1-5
TGTGCCAGTAGTATTTCCGGGACAAGTAATCAGCCCCAGCATTTT
CASSISGTSNQPQHF
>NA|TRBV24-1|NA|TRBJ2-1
TGTGCCACCAGTGAGGCAGTCACCTACAATGAGCAGTTCTTC
CATSEAVTYNEQFF
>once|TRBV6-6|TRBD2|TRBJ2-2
TGTGCCACACTAGCGGGAGGGCCCACCGGGGAGCTGTTTTTT
CATLAGGPTGELFF
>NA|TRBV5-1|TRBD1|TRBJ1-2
TGCGCCAGCAGCCCCGAGGGGGCCCTTTATGGCTACACCTTC
CASSPEGALYGYTF
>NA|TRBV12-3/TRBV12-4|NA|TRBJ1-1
TGTGCCAGCAGTTTGAATAGGGGAATGGAAGCTTTCTTT
CASSLNRGMEAFF
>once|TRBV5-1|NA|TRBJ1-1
TGCGCCAGCAGCTTGGGGACAGCAACCATGAACACTGAAGCTTTCTTT
CASSLGTATMNTEAFF
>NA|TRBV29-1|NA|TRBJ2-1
TGCAGCGTTGACTCCGTTAATGAGCAGTTCTTC
CSVDSVNEQFF
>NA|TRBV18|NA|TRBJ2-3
TGTGCCAGCTCACAGAGCGGCACAGATACGCAGTATTTT
CASSQSGTDTQYF
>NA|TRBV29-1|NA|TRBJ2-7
TGCAGCGTTGTAGCCCACTCCTACGAGCAGTACTTC
CSVVAHSYEQYF
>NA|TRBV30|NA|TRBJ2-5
TGTGCCTGGAGTTCTACAGGGTTAGAGACCCAGTACTTC
CAWSSTGLETQYF
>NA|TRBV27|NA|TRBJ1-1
TGTGCCAGCAGTTTATCGGCCGGGTTCGCTGAAGCTTTCTTT
CASSLSAGFAEAFF
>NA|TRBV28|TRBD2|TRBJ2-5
TGTGCCAGCAGTTTATCACTAGCGGGGAGAGATCGGACCCAGTACTTC
CASSLSLAGRDRTQYF
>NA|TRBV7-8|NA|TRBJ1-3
TGTGCCAGCAGCCTAGGAGGGTTTTCTGGAAACACCATATATTTT
CASSLGGFSGNTIYF
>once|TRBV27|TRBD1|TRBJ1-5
TGTGCCAGCAGTGACAGGGGTCCTTTTCAGCCCCAGCATTTT
CASSDRGPFQPQHF
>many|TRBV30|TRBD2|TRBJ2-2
TGTGCCTGGAGGGGGACTAGCGGGAGTCATGGCGGGGAGCTGTTTTTT
CAWRGTSGSHGGELFF
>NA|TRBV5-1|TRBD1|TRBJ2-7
TGCGCCAGCAGTCCACAGGGGGCAGCTGCCTCCTACGAGCAGTACTTC
CASSPQGAAASYEQYF